The 2 T cell receptor beta chains below all came from one sample that was sequenced in a study of glioma-infiltrating T cells. Amplification of TCR alpha and beta CDR3 regions from RNA used iRepertoire nested multiplex PCR. TCRdb re-called the multiplex PCR reads with MiXCR, one entry per CDR3 protein. This table holds 45,000 or so distinct CDR3 sequences, 20% to 25% found once. Sequenced input: glioma tissue, nonneoplastic brain tissue, or PBMCs (not recorded which). These TCRs come from a human donor with low-grade glioma or glioblastoma, undergoing nonglioma brain surgery, or in good health (not recorded which).

This clonotype was counted at least ten times. The rearrangement uses TRBV11-3 and TRBJ2-3; no clear D gene. Germline CDR1 and CDR2: SGHNT and YENEEA. The CDR3 sequence is 12 residues long. V dropped 3 bases and J dropped 2 bases, with 3 bases sitting between them. DNA of the CDR3: TGTGCCAGCAGCTTTCACACAGATACGCAGTATTTT. This gives the protein CASSFHTDTQYF.

This clonotype was observed many times. The chain has TRBV6-1 and TRBJ1-3, with 9 bases lining up with TRBD1. CDR1 and CDR2 (germline): MNHNS, SASEGT. The CDR3 sequence is 15 residues long. Losses at the gene ends were 10 bases for V and 1 base for J; bases not matched to a gene: 8. DNA for the CDR3: TGTGCCACTGAACAGGGGGCTTTATCTGGAAACACCATATATTTT. Translating gives CATEQGALSGNTIYF.